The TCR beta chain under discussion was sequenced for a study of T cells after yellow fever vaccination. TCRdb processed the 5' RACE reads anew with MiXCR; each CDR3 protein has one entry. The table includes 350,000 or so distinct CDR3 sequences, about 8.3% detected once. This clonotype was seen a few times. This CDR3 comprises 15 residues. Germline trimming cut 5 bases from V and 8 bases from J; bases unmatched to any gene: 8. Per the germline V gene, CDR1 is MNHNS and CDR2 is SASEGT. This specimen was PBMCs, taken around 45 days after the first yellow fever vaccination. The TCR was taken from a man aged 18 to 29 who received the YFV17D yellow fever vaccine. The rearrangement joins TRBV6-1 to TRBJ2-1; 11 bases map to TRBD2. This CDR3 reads CASSTLSGGDYEQFF. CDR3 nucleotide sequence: TGTGCCAGCAGTACCCTTAGCGGGGGGGATTATGAGCAGTTCTTC.